These T cell receptor beta chains were read from a single sample in a study of T cell responses to AZD1222 COVID-19 vaccine. Profiled with immunoSEQ multiplex PCR; TCRdb holds only in-frame clones, not every one. The sample holds 150,000 or so clones, about nine tenths seen once. The sample consisted of peripheral blood, taken on day 0 of AZD1222 vaccination. These receptors all stem from an adult in good health. Both conserved end residues are part of each CDR3. The order of the fields is D gene, J gene, V gene, clone size, CDR3 length, CDR3 DNA, CDR3 protein. D genes are given only for firm matches. Only part of the rows carry a size: once, few, many, or a class if the clone is expanded.

>NA|TRBJ1-1|TRBV6-6|once|15
TGTGCCAGCAGTTACTTAGAACAGGGCCGTACTGAAGCTTTCTTT
CASSYLEQGRTEAFF
>NA|TRBJ1-6|TRBV6-2/TRBV6-3|NA|17
TGTGCCAGCAGTTTCCCCGATCAGTGGAGAAGTAATTCACCCCTCCACTTT
CASSFPDQWRSNSPLHF
>TRBD1|TRBJ1-4|TRBV6-4|NA|10
TGTGCCAGCAACCCCCCGACAGGGATTTTT
CASNPPTGIF
>NA|TRBJ2-7|TRBV7-2|NA|15
TGTGCCAGCAGCTTAGTTGTGGCTATCTCCTACGAGCAGTACTTC
CASSLVVAISYEQYF
>NA|TRBJ1-3|TRBV7-8|NA|16
TGTGCCAGCAGCTTAGACCTCTCACTCTCTGGAAACACCATATATTTT
CASSLDLSLSGNTIYF
>TRBD1|TRBJ1-1|TRBV29-1|NA|14
TGCAGCGTGGCCCCCCGGACAGGAGGGAGTGAAGCTTTCTTT
CSVAPRTGGSEAFF
>NA|TRBJ1-2|TRBV4-2|NA|14
TGTGCCAGCACCCCCAGGGTTAAAGGTCGGAGCTACACCTTC
CASTPRVKGRSYTF
>NA|TRBJ1-1|TRBV3-1/TRBV3-2|once|14
TGTGCCAGCAGCCGGGGACACGAGAACACTGAAGCTTTCTTT
CASSRGHENTEAFF
>NA|TRBJ2-2|TRBV7-3|once|14
TGTGCCAGCAGCTTAGAGCGGAACACCGGGGAGCTGTTTTTT
CASSLERNTGELFF
>NA|TRBJ2-2|TRBV11-2|NA|16
TGTGCCAGCAGCATTAGCGGAGCTAGCAACACCGGGGAGCTGTTTTTT
CASSISGASNTGELFF
>NA|TRBJ2-2|TRBV27|NA|15
TGTGCCAGCAGGCCGGGCTTTACTTTCACCGGGGAGCTGTTTTTT
CASRPGFTFTGELFF
>NA|TRBJ1-1|TRBV20-1|NA|11
TGCAGTGCTAGCAGTAACACTGAAGCTTTCTTT
CSASSNTEAFF
>NA|TRBJ1-2|TRBV18|NA|15
TGTGCCAGCTCACCAATGGTACCCGGCCCATATGGCTACACCTTC
CASSPMVPGPYGYTF
>TRBD1|TRBJ1-5|TRBV18|once|14
TGTGCCAGCTCATCCACAGGGGAGGGACAGCCCCAGCATTTT
CASSSTGEGQPQHF
>NA|TRBJ2-2|TRBV7-3|NA|13
TGTGCCAGCAGCTTAACAGGAACCGGGGAGCTGTTTTTT
CASSLTGTGELFF
>NA|TRBJ2-7|TRBV6-5|NA|14
TGTGCCAGCAGTTACTCGACCCCCCCCTACGAGCAGTACTTC
CASSYSTPPYEQYF
>NA|TRBJ2-5|TRBV12-3/TRBV12-4|NA|11
TGTGCCAGCAGTTCCAAGGAGACCCAGTACTTC
CASSSKETQYF
>NA|TRBJ1-2|TRBV21-1|NA|17
TGTGCCAGTCAGAGATTAAGGACAGGGAGCTTTAACTATGGCTACACCTTC
CASQRLRTGSFNYGYTF
>NA|TRBJ1-5|TRBV4-1|once|16
TGCGCCAGCAGCCAAGCGGGAGGATTTGGCAATCAGCCCCAGCATTTT
CASSQAGGFGNQPQHF
>NA|TRBJ2-7|TRBV20-1|NA|11
TGCAGTGCTAGAGTTGTGGACGAGCAGTACTTC
CSARVVDEQYF
>NA|TRBJ2-1|TRBV6-2/TRBV6-3|NA|13
TGTGCCAGCAGTTACTCGAGGGTGGATGAGCAGTTCTTC
CASSYSRVDEQFF
>TRBD1|TRBJ1-3|TRBV5-1|NA|19
TGCGCCAGCAGCCTGGCTCCAGAGACAGGGACCCTCTCTGGAAACACCATATATTTT
CASSLAPETGTLSGNTIYF
>NA|TRBJ1-3|TRBV29-1|once|14
TGCAGCGCCGGGGGGGGTCGATCTGGAAACACCATATATTTT
CSAGGGRSGNTIYF
>TRBD1|TRBJ1-4|TRBV6-5|NA|14
TGTGCCAGCAGTACGACAGGGAGGAATGAAAAACTGTTTTTT
CASSTTGRNEKLFF
>NA|TRBJ2-7|TRBV27|NA|13
TGTGCCAGCAGTCCCAGGGTTTCTGGCGAGCAGTACTTC
CASSPRVSGEQYF
>NA|TRBJ1-1|TRBV6-5|NA|12
TGTGCCTCAAGGACGGTAGGGGCCGAAGCTTTCTTT
CASRTVGAEAFF
>NA|TRBJ1-2|TRBV7-2|NA|12
TGTGCCAGCAGCTTGGACAGTGGCGGCTACACCTTC
CASSLDSGGYTF
>NA|TRBJ1-2|TRBV19|NA|15
TGTGCCAGTAGTATCGCGGCGAACAGTAACTATGGCTACACCTTC
CASSIAANSNYGYTF